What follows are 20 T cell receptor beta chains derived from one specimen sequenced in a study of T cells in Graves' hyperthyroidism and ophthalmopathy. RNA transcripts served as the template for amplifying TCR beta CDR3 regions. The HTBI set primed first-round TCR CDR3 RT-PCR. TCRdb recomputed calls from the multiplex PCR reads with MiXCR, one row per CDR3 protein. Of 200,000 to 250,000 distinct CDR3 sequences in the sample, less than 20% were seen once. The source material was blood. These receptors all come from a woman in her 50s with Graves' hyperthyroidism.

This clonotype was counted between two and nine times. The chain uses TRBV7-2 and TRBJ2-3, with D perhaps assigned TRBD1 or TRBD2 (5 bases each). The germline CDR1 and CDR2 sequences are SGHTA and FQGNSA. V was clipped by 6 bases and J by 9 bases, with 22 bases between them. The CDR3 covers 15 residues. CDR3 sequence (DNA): TGTGCCAGCAGAAACAGCGGAGTCGCGTGGGGGACGCAGTATTTT. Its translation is CASRNSGVAWGTQYF.

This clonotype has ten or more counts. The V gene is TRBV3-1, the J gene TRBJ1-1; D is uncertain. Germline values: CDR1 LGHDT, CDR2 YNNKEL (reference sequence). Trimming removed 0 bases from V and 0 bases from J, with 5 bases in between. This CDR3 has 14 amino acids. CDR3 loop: CASSQEGLNTEAFF. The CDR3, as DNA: TGTGCCAGCAGCCAAGAGGGATTGAACACTGAAGCTTTCTTT.

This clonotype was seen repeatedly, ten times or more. DNA of the CDR3: TGTGCCAGCAGCGTTGGCAGGGACACTGAAGCTTTCTTT. This gives the protein CASSVGRDTEAFF. V and J are TRBV12-3 or TRBV12-4 and TRBJ1-1; possible D gene TRBD1, 5 bases. The V end lost 6 bases, the J end lost 3 bases, and 11 bases lay between the germline ends. The CDR3 extends over 13 amino acids.

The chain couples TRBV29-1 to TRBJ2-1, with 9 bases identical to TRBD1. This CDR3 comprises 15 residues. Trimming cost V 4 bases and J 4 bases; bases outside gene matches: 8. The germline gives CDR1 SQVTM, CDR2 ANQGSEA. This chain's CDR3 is CSVARQGGPYNEQFF. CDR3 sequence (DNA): TGCAGCGTTGCGCGACAGGGGGGCCCGTACAATGAGCAGTTCTTC.

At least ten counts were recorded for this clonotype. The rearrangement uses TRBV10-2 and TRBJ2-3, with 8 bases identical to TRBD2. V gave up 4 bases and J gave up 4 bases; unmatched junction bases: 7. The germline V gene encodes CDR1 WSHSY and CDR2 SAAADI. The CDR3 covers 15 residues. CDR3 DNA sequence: TGCGCCAGCAGTGGTGGTAGCGGGATAGCAGATACGCAGTATTTT. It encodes CASSGGSGIADTQYF.

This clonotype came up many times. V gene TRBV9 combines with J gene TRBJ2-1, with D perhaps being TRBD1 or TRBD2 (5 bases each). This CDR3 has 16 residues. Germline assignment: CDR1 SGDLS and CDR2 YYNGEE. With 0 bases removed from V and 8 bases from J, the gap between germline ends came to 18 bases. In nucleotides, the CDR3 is TGTGCCAGCAGCGTAGGCCCGACGCCGGGGCCGGATGAGCAGTTCTTC. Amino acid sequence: CASSVGPTPGPDEQFF.

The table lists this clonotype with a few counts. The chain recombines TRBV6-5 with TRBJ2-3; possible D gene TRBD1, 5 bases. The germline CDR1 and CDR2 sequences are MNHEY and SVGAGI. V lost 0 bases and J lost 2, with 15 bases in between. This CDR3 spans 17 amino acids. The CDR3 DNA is TGTGCCAGCAGTTACTCCCTTTCTTCAGGGCCCACAGATACGCAGTATTTT. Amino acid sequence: CASSYSLSSGPTDTQYF.

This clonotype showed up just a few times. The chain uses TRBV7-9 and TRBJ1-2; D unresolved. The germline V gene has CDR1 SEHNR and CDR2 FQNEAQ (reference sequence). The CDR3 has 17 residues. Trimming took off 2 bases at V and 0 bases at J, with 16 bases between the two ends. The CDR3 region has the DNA TGTGCCAGCAGCTTACGTCCGGGGATTGGGGCTAACTATGGCTACACCTTC. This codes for CASSLRPGIGANYGYTF. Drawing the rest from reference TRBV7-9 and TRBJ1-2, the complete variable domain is DTGVSQNPRHKITKRGQNVTFRCDPISEHNRLYWYRQTLGQGPEFLTYFQNEAQLEKSRLLSDRFSAERPKGSFSTLEIQRTEQGDSAMYLCASSLRPGIGANYGYTFGSGTRLTVV.

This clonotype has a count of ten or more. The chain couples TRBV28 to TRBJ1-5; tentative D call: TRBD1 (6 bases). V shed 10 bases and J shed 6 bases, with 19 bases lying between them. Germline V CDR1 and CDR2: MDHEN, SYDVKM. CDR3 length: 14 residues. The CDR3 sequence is CAILSGGGGQPQHF. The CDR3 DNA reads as TGTGCCATCCTCTCCGGAGGGGGGGGTCAGCCCCAGCATTTT.

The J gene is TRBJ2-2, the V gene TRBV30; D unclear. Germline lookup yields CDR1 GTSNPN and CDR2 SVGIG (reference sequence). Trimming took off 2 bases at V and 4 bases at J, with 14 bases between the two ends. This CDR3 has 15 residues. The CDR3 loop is CAWSISPGGTGELFF. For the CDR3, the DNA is TGTGCCTGGAGTATCTCCCCGGGCGGCACCGGGGAGCTGTTTTTT.

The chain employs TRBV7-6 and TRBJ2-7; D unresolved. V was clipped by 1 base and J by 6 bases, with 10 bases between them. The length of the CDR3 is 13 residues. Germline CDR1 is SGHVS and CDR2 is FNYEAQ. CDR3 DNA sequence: TGTGCCAGCAGCTTAGAGCTGTGGGGCGAGCAGTACTTC. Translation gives CASSLELWGEQYF. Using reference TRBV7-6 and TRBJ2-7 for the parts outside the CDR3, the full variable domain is GAGVSQSPRYKVTKRGQDVALRCDPISGHVSLYWYRQALGQGPEFLTYFNYEAQQDKSGLPNDRFSAERPEGSISTLTIQRTEQRDSAMYRCASSLELWGEQYFGPGTRLTVT.

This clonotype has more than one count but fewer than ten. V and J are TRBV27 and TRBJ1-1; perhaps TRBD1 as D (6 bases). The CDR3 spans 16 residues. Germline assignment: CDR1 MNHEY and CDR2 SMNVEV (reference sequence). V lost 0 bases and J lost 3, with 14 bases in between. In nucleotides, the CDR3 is TGTGCCAGCAGTTTATCGAGGGGGGGGCAGTACACTGAAGCTTTCTTT. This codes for CASSLSRGGQYTEAFF.

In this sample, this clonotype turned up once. The CDR3, as DNA: TGTGCCAGCAGCCCATTGGGGAGTGGACTAGCGGGACTCGGAGAGACCCAGTACTTC. It codes for CASSPLGSGLAGLGETQYF. J is TRBJ2-5 and V is TRBV11-3; TRBD2 matches at 12 bases. There are 19 residues in the CDR3. V was clipped by 5 bases and J by 4 bases; unmatched bases: 17. Germline loops: CDR1 SGHNT, CDR2 YENEEA.

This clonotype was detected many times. CDR3 protein: CASSIWAESGRETQYF. CDR3 DNA sequence: TGTGCCAGTAGTATATGGGCCGAGAGCGGGAGGGAGACCCAGTACTTC. The chain employs TRBV19 and TRBJ2-5; 9 bases align to TRBD2. With V trimmed by 2 bases and J by 5 bases, 9 bases remained unmatched. CDR3 length equals 16 residues. Germline assignment: CDR1 LNHDA and CDR2 SQIVND (reference sequence).

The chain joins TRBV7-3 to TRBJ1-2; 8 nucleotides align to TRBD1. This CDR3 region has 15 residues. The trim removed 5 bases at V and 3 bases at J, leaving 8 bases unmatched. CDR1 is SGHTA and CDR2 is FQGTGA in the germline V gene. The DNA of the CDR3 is TGTGCCAGCAGCCCAGGGGGACAGGCCCACTATGGCTACACCTTC. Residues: CASSPGGQAHYGYTF.

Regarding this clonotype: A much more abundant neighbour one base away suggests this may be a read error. CDR3 bases: TGTGCCAGCAGCAACATCGACGGGGGCGAGCAGTACTTC. Residues: CASSNIDGGEQYF. This sequence joins TRBV9 and TRBJ2-7; possible D gene TRBD2, 6 bases. Germline CDR1 is SGDLS and CDR2 is YYNGEE. This CDR3 has 13 residues. Deletions cut 4 bases from V and 6 bases from J, with 14 bases between.

CDR3 loop: CASSLNRGPYEQYF. In DNA form, the CDR3 reads TGCGCCAGCAGCTTGAACAGGGGCCCCTACGAGCAGTACTTC. V usage is TRBV5-1 and J usage is TRBJ2-7; 7 bases are a match to TRBD1. CDR1 SGHRS and CDR2 YFSETQ come from the germline V gene. J lost 2 bases, V lost 1 base, and 3 bases had no gene match. The CDR3 extends over 14 amino acids.

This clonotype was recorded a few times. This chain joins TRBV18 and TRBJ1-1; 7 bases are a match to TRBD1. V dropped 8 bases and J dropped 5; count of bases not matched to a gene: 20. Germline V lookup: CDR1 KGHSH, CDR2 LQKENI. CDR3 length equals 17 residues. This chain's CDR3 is CASVETMTDREGTEAFF. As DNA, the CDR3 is TGTGCCAGCGTCGAAACAATGACCGACAGGGAAGGAACTGAAGCTTTCTTT.

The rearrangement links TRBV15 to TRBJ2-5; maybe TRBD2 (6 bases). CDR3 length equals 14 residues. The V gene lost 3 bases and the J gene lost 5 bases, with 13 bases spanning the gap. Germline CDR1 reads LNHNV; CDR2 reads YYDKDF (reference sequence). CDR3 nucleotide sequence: TGTGCCACCAGCAGCCCCGCGGGGTGGGAGACCCAGTACTTC. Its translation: CATSSPAGWETQYF.

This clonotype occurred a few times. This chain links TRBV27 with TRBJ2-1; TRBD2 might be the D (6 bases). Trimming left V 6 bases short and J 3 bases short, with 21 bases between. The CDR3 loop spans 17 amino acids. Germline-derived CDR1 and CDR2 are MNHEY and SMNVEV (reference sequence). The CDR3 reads CASRLGGGAGNYNEQFF. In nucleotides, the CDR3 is TGTGCCAGCAGACTGGGGGGTGGAGCCGGAAACTACAATGAGCAGTTCTTC.